A selection of T cell receptor beta chains follows, all from one sample in a study of blood T cell repertoires in COVID-19. Using immunoSEQ multiplex PCR, the repertoire was profiled, and TCRdb retains in-frame clones only, with some absent. The sample yields around 250,000 clones, 80% to 90% seen once. Sequencing input: PBMCs or T cells enriched from blood (not recorded which). The receptors come from a man aged 18 to 35 who had recovered from COVID-19. Each CDR3 is given with its conserved first and last residue. Each record gives: V gene, J gene, clone size, D gene, CDR3 DNA, CDR3 protein. The D gene is left open where the match is weak. Some rows have no size entry. The others give once, few or many, or a class for an expanded clone.

>TRBV6-5|TRBJ1-2|.|TRBD1
TGTGCCAGAAGACAGGGTAACGGCGGCTACACCTTC
CARRQGNGGYTF
>TRBV3-1/TRBV3-2|TRBJ1-1|.|TRBD1
TGTGCCAGCAGCCCCCAAACTCACAGGGGCACTGAAGCTTTCTTT
CASSPQTHRGTEAFF
>TRBV7-2|TRBJ2-3|.|TRBD2
TGTGCCAGCAGACCTAGCGGGGGGGCTGGAGATACGCAGTATTTT
CASRPSGGAGDTQYF
>TRBV2|TRBJ2-5|.|TRBD2
TGTGCCAGCAGTGGGCGACGGGGGGGCGGAGAGACCCAGTACTTC
CASSGRRGGGETQYF
>TRBV5-6|TRBJ2-4|.|.
TGTGCTAGCAGCGGAGTAGCCAAAAACATTCAGTACTTC
CASSGVAKNIQYF
>TRBV27|TRBJ2-7|.|.
TGTGCCAGCAGTGGTGGCGGGATAAACAGTCGCGAGCAGTACTTC
CASSGGGINSREQYF
>TRBV7-2|TRBJ2-3|.|.
TGTGCCAGCAGCCCTCGCCGGCGCGGGTCGTCGGAGGATACGCAGTATTTT
CASSPRRRGSSEDTQYF
>TRBV24-1|TRBJ2-5|once|.
TGTGCCACCAGTGATTTCAGGGGCGGTGAGACCCAGTACTTC
CATSDFRGGETQYF
>TRBV5-8|TRBJ1-6|.|.
TGTGCCAGCAGCCCGAGGGAGAAATCACCCCTCCACTTT
CASSPREKSPLHF
>TRBV5-6|TRBJ2-5|.|TRBD1
TGTGCCAGCAGCTCCCGGGACAGGGGAAAGACCCAGTACTTC
CASSSRDRGKTQYF
>TRBV27|TRBJ2-3|once|TRBD2
TGTGCCAGCAGTTTATGGGAGGGGAGCACAGATACGCAGTATTTT
CASSLWEGSTDTQYF
>TRBV30|TRBJ2-7|.|TRBD2
TGTGCCTGGAGTGTACAAGCGGGAGTGGCTGAGCAGTACTTC
CAWSVQAGVAEQYF
>TRBV7-9|TRBJ2-7|.|.
TGTGCCAGCAGCAAAGAAGAGCGCGAGCAGTACTTC
CASSKEEREQYF
>TRBV10-3|TRBJ2-3|.|.
TGTGCCACCTTGTCAGATACGCAGTATTTT
CATLSDTQYF
>TRBV28|TRBJ2-5|.|.
TGTGCCAGCAGTCTTAGCGTCCAAGAGACCCAGTACTTC
CASSLSVQETQYF
>TRBV10-2|TRBJ2-5|.|TRBD2
TGCGCCAGCAGTCTCATAGCGGGAGGGCAGGAGACCCAGTACTTC
CASSLIAGGQETQYF
>TRBV11-3|TRBJ2-2|.|TRBD2
TGTGCCAGCAGCTATGAGCCCCCGGGGGGGACCGGGGAGCTGTTTTTT
CASSYEPPGGTGELFF
>TRBV18|TRBJ2-7|.|TRBD2
TGTGCCAGCTCAGCAGAAAGACTAGCGGGAGCCTACGAGCAGTACTTC
CASSAERLAGAYEQYF
>TRBV18|TRBJ1-4|.|TRBD1
TGTGCCAGCTCACCAAACAGGGGGAATAATGAAAAACTGTTTTTT
CASSPNRGNNEKLFF
>TRBV7-2|TRBJ2-5|.|TRBD2
TGTGCCAGCAGCTTAGAATTAATAGCGGGGGGACAAGAGACCCAGTACTTC
CASSLELIAGGQETQYF
>TRBV14|TRBJ2-5|.|.
TGTGCCAGCAGCCAAGGGGCTCGAGAGACCCAGTACTTC
CASSQGARETQYF
>TRBV28|TRBJ2-7|once|.
TGTGCCAGCTATGGACAGTCCGGGACTACCCTCTACGAGCAGTACTTC
CASYGQSGTTLYEQYF
>TRBV11-3|TRBJ1-4|.|.
TGTGCCAGCAGCCGGGACGGGGGAAGTAATGAAAAACTGTTTTTT
CASSRDGGSNEKLFF
>TRBV19|TRBJ2-5|.|TRBD2
TGTGCCACCGCGGGGGGGGAGACCCAGTACTTC
CATAGGETQYF
>TRBV15|TRBJ1-5|few|.
TGTGCCACCAGCAGAGATTTAGGGGGAAGGATCAGCCCCCAGCATTTT
CATSRDLGGRISPQHF
>TRBV7-3|TRBJ2-2|.|TRBD2
TGTGCCAGCAGCCTTAGCGGGGGGAACACCGGGGAGCTGTTTTTT
CASSLSGGNTGELFF
>TRBV25-1|TRBJ2-5|.|.
TGTGCCAGCAGTGAATGGGGGCAGGAATTCCCAGGGACCCAGTACTTC
CASSEWGQEFPGTQYF
>TRBV23-1|TRBJ1-2|.|.
TGCGCCAGCAGTCAATTTAGGTCGCAGGAATTCTATGGCTACACCTTC
CASSQFRSQEFYGYTF
>TRBV7-9|TRBJ2-1|.|TRBD2
TGTGCCAGCAGCTTAGGGGTAGCGGGAGTAGGGAATGAGCAGTTCTTC
CASSLGVAGVGNEQFF
>TRBV15|TRBJ1-3|.|.
TGTGCCACCAGCCAACGACAGTACTCTGGAAACACCATATATTTT
CATSQRQYSGNTIYF
>TRBV5-6|TRBJ2-4|.|.
TGTGCCAGCAGCTTGGACGGTAGAGGCGGGAAAAACATTCAGTACTTC
CASSLDGRGGKNIQYF
>TRBV24-1|TRBJ2-6|.|.
TGTGCCACCAGTGATATACAGGGTACTGGGGCCAACGTCCTGACTTTC
CATSDIQGTGANVLTF
>TRBV25-1|TRBJ2-1|.|.
TGTGCCAGCAGTGAATTTGGAGACTCCTACAATGAGCAGTTCTTC
CASSEFGDSYNEQFF
>TRBV12-3/TRBV12-4|TRBJ1-6|.|.
TGTGCCAGCAGTTTAGACAGGTTTCTCCACTTT
CASSLDRFLHF
>TRBV15|TRBJ2-5|.|TRBD1
TGTGCCACCAGCAGAGGTACAGGGGGCGGATCGTCTTTGGAGACCCAGTACTTC
CATSRGTGGGSSLETQYF
>TRBV29-1|TRBJ2-1|.|.
TGCAGCGTTGAAGATCCCCACAGGGTCTCCTACAATGAGCAGTTCTTC
CSVEDPHRVSYNEQFF
>TRBV12-5|TRBJ2-1|.|TRBD2
TGTGCTAGTGGTTTGAGCGGGGGGGTTAACAATGAGCAGTTCTTC
CASGLSGGVNNEQFF
>TRBV11-2|TRBJ2-7|.|.
TGTGCCAGCAGCGATCTCTTAAGGACAGCAAGCTACGAGCAGTACTTC
CASSDLLRTASYEQYF
>TRBV28|TRBJ1-1|once|.
TGTGCCAGCAGTTTTGCCGGGGAGAACACTGAAGCTTTCTTT
CASSFAGENTEAFF
>TRBV7-9|TRBJ1-5|.|.
TGTGCCAGCAGCTTATCCTTTCAGCCCCAGCATTTT
CASSLSFQPQHF
>TRBV5-1|TRBJ2-5|.|.
TGCGCCAGCAGCTTCGTGGCAGGCCAAACCAGAGAGACCCAGTACTTC
CASSFVAGQTRETQYF
>TRBV7-6|TRBJ2-7|.|TRBD2
TGTGCCAGCAGCTCATACCCTCAGACTAGCGGGGCCTACGAGCAGTACTTC
CASSSYPQTSGAYEQYF
>TRBV2|TRBJ1-2|.|TRBD1
TGTGCCAGCAGTAGGACAGGGGCCAACTATGGCTACACCTTC
CASSRTGANYGYTF
>TRBV7-9|TRBJ2-2|.|.
TGTGCCAGCAGCTTACGCGGGGGCCGAGGCACCGGGGAGCTGTTTTTT
CASSLRGGRGTGELFF
>TRBV12-5|TRBJ2-1|.|TRBD2
TGTGCTAGTGCCCCAAGCGGGAGCTCCTACAATGAGCAGTTCTTC
CASAPSGSSYNEQFF
>TRBV2|TRBJ1-2|.|TRBD1
TGTGCCAGCAGCGAACAGGGGTACGGCTACACCTTC
CASSEQGYGYTF
>TRBV12-3/TRBV12-4|TRBJ1-1|.|.
TGTGCCAGCAACCGCGGGAACACTGAAGCTTTCTTT
CASNRGNTEAFF
>TRBV3-1/TRBV3-2|TRBJ1-4|.|TRBD1
TGTGCCAGCACCCAGGCAGGGGGTAATGAAAAACTGTTTTTT
CASTQAGGNEKLFF
>TRBV5-1|TRBJ1-5|.|.
TGCGCCAGCAGCTTGGGCACATCTAGCAATCAGCCCCAGCATTTT
CASSLGTSSNQPQHF
>TRBV19|TRBJ2-3|.|.
TGTGCCAGTAGTATAGGGTGGCGGGGGCGACGCACGTCTGATACGCAGTATTTT
CASSIGWRGRRTSDTQYF
>TRBV3-1/TRBV3-2|TRBJ2-1|.|.
TGTGCCAGCAGCCAAGAACACCAGAGGAATGAGCAGTTCTTC
CASSQEHQRNEQFF
>TRBV6-5|TRBJ1-1|once|TRBD1
TGTGCCAGCAGCACCACAGGGGAGAACACTGAAGCTTTCTTT
CASSTTGENTEAFF
>TRBV28|TRBJ2-1|once|TRBD2
TGTGCCAGCAGTTTCGGACTAGGAGAGCAGTTCTTC
CASSFGLGEQFF
>TRBV11-2|TRBJ1-5|.|TRBD1
TGTGCCAGCAGCCAGGGGGGACAGCCCCAGCATTTT
CASSQGGQPQHF
>TRBV15|TRBJ1-1|few|.
TGTGCCACCAGCGACAAAGGTAGAACTGAAGCTTTCTTT
CATSDKGRTEAFF
>TRBV18|TRBJ1-2|.|.
TGTGCCAGCTCAAACACCGAACGCTATGGCTACACCTTC
CASSNTERYGYTF
>TRBV5-1|TRBJ1-1|.|TRBD1
TGCGCCAGCAGCTCAGGACAGGGGGCCTCGAACACTGAAGCTTTCTTT
CASSSGQGASNTEAFF
>TRBV9|TRBJ2-3|.|TRBD1
TGTGCCAGCAGCGGACGAGGATCCTCGACAGGGTTCACAGATACGCAGTATTTT
CASSGRGSSTGFTDTQYF
>TRBV19|TRBJ2-3|.|TRBD2
TGTGCCATCCGATCCGCGGGGGGCACAGATACGCAGTATTTT
CAIRSAGGTDTQYF